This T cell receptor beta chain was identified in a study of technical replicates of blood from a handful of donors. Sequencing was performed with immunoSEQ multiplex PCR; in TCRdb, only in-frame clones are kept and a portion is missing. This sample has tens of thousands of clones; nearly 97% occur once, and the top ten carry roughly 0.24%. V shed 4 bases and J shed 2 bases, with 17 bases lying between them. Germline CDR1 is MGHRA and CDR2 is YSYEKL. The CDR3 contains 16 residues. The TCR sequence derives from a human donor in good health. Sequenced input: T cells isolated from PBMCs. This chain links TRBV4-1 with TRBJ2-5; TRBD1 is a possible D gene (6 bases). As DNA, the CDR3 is TGCGCCAGCAGCCTATTCGGACAGATAACTCAAGAGACCCAGTACTTC. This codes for CASSLFGQITQETQYF.